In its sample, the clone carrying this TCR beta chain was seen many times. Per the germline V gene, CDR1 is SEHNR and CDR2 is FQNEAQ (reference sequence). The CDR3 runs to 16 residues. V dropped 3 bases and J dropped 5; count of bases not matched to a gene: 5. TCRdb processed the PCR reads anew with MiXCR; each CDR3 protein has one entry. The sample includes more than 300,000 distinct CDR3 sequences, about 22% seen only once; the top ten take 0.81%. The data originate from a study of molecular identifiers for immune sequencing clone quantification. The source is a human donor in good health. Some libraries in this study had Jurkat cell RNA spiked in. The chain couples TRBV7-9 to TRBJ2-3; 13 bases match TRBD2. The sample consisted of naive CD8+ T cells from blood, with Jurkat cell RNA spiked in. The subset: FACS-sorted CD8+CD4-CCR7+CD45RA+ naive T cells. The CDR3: CASSFSTSGGRDTQYF. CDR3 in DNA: TGTGCCAGCAGCTTCTCGACTAGCGGGGGGAGAGATACGCAGTATTTT.